A single sample is the source of the 29 T cell receptor beta chains below, sequenced in a study of T cell changes during pregnancy in multiple sclerosis. Libraries were prepared by immunoSEQ multiplex PCR; TCRdb keeps only in-frame clonotypes and omits some of them. This sample has 55,000 to 75,000 clones, with approximately 93% found just once. The sample here was CD8+ T cells from peripheral blood mononuclear cells, taken in the second trimester of pregnancy. The receptors were gathered from a female donor with multiple sclerosis, enrolled in a pregnancy study.

V is TRBV7-9 and J is TRBJ2-3; 9 positions match TRBD2. Germline trimming cut 0 bases from V and 4 bases from J; bases unmatched to any gene: 11. Per the germline V gene, CDR1 is SEHNR and CDR2 is FQNEAQ (reference sequence). This CDR3 spans 18 amino acids. Here the CDR3 reads CASSLASGSGRNADTQYF. The DNA of the CDR3 is TGTGCCAGCAGCTTAGCGTCTGGTAGCGGGAGAAACGCAGATACGCAGTATTTT.

This chain joins TRBV4-1 and TRBJ2-7; D not certain. Looked up from germline, CDR1 is MGHRA and CDR2 is YSYEKL. V lost 0 bases and J 2 bases, leaving 11 bases between the germline ends. This CDR3 region has 15 residues. The CDR3 sequence is CASSQEAVATYEQYF. Here the CDR3 DNA reads TGCGCCAGCAGCCAAGAGGCAGTCGCCACCTACGAGCAGTACTTC.

The genes are TRBV9 and TRBJ1-1; 8 nucleotides match TRBD1. The germline V gene has CDR1 SGDLS and CDR2 YYNGEE. The CDR3 has 16 amino acids. Trimming removed 4 bases from V and 5 bases from J; junction bases left unmatched: 13. CDR3 loop: CASSIQSGQEDTEAFF. DNA of the CDR3: TGTGCCAGCAGCATACAGTCGGGACAGGAGGATACTGAAGCTTTCTTT.

A few counts support this clone. This chain joins TRBV4-1 and TRBJ2-7; perhaps TRBD2 as D (6 bases). Germline-derived CDR1 and CDR2 are MGHRA and YSYEKL. The CDR3 sequence is 15 residues long. V lost 4 bases, J lost 2 bases, and 15 bases lay in between. CDR3 residues: CASSLRLGDPYEQYF. CDR3 in DNA: TGCGCCAGCAGCCTAAGACTAGGGGATCCCTACGAGCAGTACTTC.

Only one count was recorded for this clone. The CDR3 DNA follows: TGTGCCAGTAGTGGGGCGTTTTATGGCTACACCTTC. This translates into CASSGAFYGYTF. The chain combines TRBV19 with TRBJ1-2; TRBD1 might be the D (5 bases). Germline CDR1 LNHDA, CDR2 SQIVND (reference sequence). Trimming left V 5 bases short and J 5 bases short, with 9 bases between. This CDR3 comprises 12 residues.

V is TRBV28 and J is TRBJ1-2, with 7 bases fitting TRBD1. The CDR3 sequence is 15 residues long. J gave up 4 bases and V 6 bases, and 11 bases lay outside the gene matches. Germline V gene sequence: CDR1 MDHEN, CDR2 SYDVKM. Written as DNA, the CDR3 is TGTGCCAGCAGGTCTACCGGGACAGATGGCTATGGCTACACCTTC. Residues: CASRSTGTDGYGYTF.

The rearrangement uses TRBV30 and TRBJ2-5; TRBD2 aligns across 7 bases. Per the germline V gene, CDR1 is GTSNPN and CDR2 is SVGIG (reference sequence). V lost 2 bases and J lost 2; bases outside the gene matches: 8. The CDR3 has 15 residues. The CDR3 DNA is TGTGCCTGGAGTACGGGGGAGGGCCCTCAAGAGACCCAGTACTTC. It codes for CAWSTGEGPQETQYF.

The chain recombines TRBV29-1 with TRBJ2-1; no clear D. CDR1 and CDR2 (germline): SQVTM, ANQGSEA. V was clipped by 1 base and J by 5 bases, with 9 bases between them. The CDR3 loop spans 13 amino acids. As DNA, the CDR3 is TGCAGCGTTGAAGGCCATACAGACAATGAGCAGTTCTTC. Translation gives CSVEGHTDNEQFF.

The rearrangement links TRBV12-5 to TRBJ2-5; maybe TRBD1 (5 bases). Germline loops: CDR1 LGHNT, CDR2 FRNRAP. There are 15 residues in the CDR3. Deletions cut 6 bases from V and 6 bases from J, with 20 bases between. Here the CDR3 reads CASGNTRTQNQTQYF. Here the CDR3 DNA reads TGTGCTAGTGGAAACACCCGGACACAGAACCAGACCCAGTACTTC.

This rearrangement joins TRBV10-3 to TRBJ2-1; D gene unclear. Between the trimmed V and J ends, which lost 2 bases and 1 base, there was a span of 6 bases. This CDR3 is built from 14 residues. Germline V CDR1 and CDR2: ENHRY, SYGVKD. The CDR3 DNA reads as TGTGCCATCAGTGAGGTCGGGTCCTACAATGAGCAGTTCTTC. It is translated as CAISEVGSYNEQFF.

The CDR3 spells CASSLSAGGFRETQYF. The CDR3 region has the DNA TGTGCCAGCAGTTTATCGGCGGGAGGGTTTAGGGAGACCCAGTACTTC. The rearrangement links TRBV27 to TRBJ2-5, with 9 bases that match TRBD2. After removal of 0 bases from V and 5 bases from J, the junction contained 7 bases not matched to a gene. This CDR3 spans 16 amino acids. Germline V gives CDR1 MNHEY, CDR2 SMNVEV (reference sequence).

This rearrangement joins TRBV28 to TRBJ2-5; D is uncertain. The length of the CDR3 is 15 residues. From germline, CDR1 is MDHEN and CDR2 SYDVKM. V shed 5 bases and J shed 9 bases, with 22 bases lying between them. The CDR3 reads CASSPPRLMHEAQYF. CDR3 bases: TGTGCCAGCAGTCCCCCACGTTTAATGCACGAGGCCCAGTACTTC.

This clone was recorded a few times. The J gene is TRBJ1-1, the V gene TRBV19; possibly TRBD1 for D (5 bases). This CDR3 has 13 residues. V was clipped by 6 bases and J by 1 base, with 9 bases between them. Germline CDR1 LNHDA, CDR2 SQIVND (reference sequence). CDR3 in amino acids: CASRYRGNTEAFF. The CDR3 bases are TGTGCCAGTAGATATAGGGGGAACACTGAAGCTTTCTTT.

This chain links TRBV11-3 with TRBJ2-1; maybe TRBD2 (5 bases). Germline V gives CDR1 SGHNT, CDR2 YENEEA. V lost 7 bases and J 1 base, leaving 17 bases between the germline ends. This CDR3 contains 16 residues. The chain's CDR3 is CASTIKWESSYNEQFF. The CDR3 nucleotides read TGTGCCAGCACCATAAAGTGGGAGTCTTCCTACAATGAGCAGTTCTTC.

J is TRBJ2-1 and V is TRBV27; the D gene is possibly TRBD1 (5 bases). The CDR3 length is 12 residues. The germline V gene has CDR1 MNHEY and CDR2 SMNVEV (reference sequence). V lost 6 bases and J lost 10, with 13 bases in between. This chain's CDR3 is CASSPGSREQFF. The DNA for the CDR3 is TGTGCCAGCAGCCCAGGGTCTCGGGAGCAGTTCTTC.

This rearrangement joins TRBV5-5 to TRBJ1-3, with 8 bases fitting TRBD1. The ends lost 2 bases at V and 0 bases at J; junction bases unmatched: 10. The CDR3 length is 18 residues. Per germline, CDR1 SGHKS and CDR2 YYEKEE (reference sequence). CDR3 residues: CASSFFPGQANSGNTIYF. DNA for the CDR3: TGTGCCAGCAGCTTTTTCCCGGGACAGGCCAACTCTGGAAACACCATATATTTT.

V and J are TRBV7-9 and TRBJ2-1; TRBD2 aligns across 10 bases. J was trimmed by 5 bases and V by 3 bases; bases with no gene match: 10. CDR1 and CDR2 (germline): SEHNR, FQNEAQ (reference sequence). The CDR3 is made up of 17 amino acids. CDR3 bases: TGTGCCAGCAGCTTGGTCCTAGCGGGAGAGATCCACAATGAGCAGTTCTTC. This gives the protein CASSLVLAGEIHNEQFF.

The CDR3: CASSGGETGVYNEQFF. In nucleotides, the CDR3 is TGTGCCAGCAGCGGGGGTGAGACAGGGGTCTACAATGAGCAGTTCTTC. The chain uses TRBV9 and TRBJ2-1, with TRBD1 matching 8 bases. The J segment lost 3 bases and the V segment lost 3 bases, leaving 8 bases of the junction unmatched. The germline V gene has CDR1 SGDLS and CDR2 YYNGEE. The CDR3 is 16 amino acids.

The chain uses TRBV19 and TRBJ2-1, with TRBD2 matching 13 bases. Germline V gene lookup returns CDR1 LNHDA and CDR2 SQIVND (reference sequence). V shed 5 bases and J 4 bases; nucleotides not matched to a gene: 14. The CDR3 is made up of 19 amino acids. CDR3 residues: CASSSTGTSGIGGYNEQFF. The CDR3 DNA is TGTGCCAGTAGTTCAACCGGGACTAGCGGGATAGGGGGGTACAATGAGCAGTTCTTC.

The chain combines TRBV9 with TRBJ2-2; tentatively, D is TRBD2 (5 bases). The CDR3 is 14 residues long. Trimming took off 4 bases at V and 7 bases at J, with 14 bases between the two ends. CDR1 is SGDLS and CDR2 is YYNGEE in the germline V gene. CDR3 region: CASSKDGVVGELFF. CDR3 sequence (DNA): TGTGCCAGCAGCAAGGACGGGGTGGTCGGGGAGCTGTTTTTT.

This chain joins TRBV11-2 and TRBJ2-2, with TRBD2 as a possible D gene (5 bases). Germline CDR1 and CDR2: SGHAT and FQNNGV. This CDR3 contains 14 residues. V lost 5 bases, J lost 3 bases, and 10 bases lay in between. The DNA for the CDR3 is TGTGCCAGCAGCCCGAGGGTGGACACCGGGGAGCTGTTTTTT. Its translation: CASSPRVDTGELFF.

The chain combines TRBV6-5 with TRBJ2-1; TRBD2 is a possible D gene (5 bases). Germline assignment: CDR1 MNHEY and CDR2 SVGAGI. The V gene lost 5 bases and the J gene lost 0 bases, with 8 bases spanning the gap. This CDR3 is 14 amino acids long. The CDR3: CASSRGYSYNEQFF. Here the CDR3 DNA reads TGTGCCAGCAGTAGAGGGTACTCCTACAATGAGCAGTTCTTC.

The chain combines TRBV9 with TRBJ2-5; TRBD2 aligns across 16 bases. Germline V CDR1 and CDR2: SGDLS, YYNGEE. V was clipped by 4 bases and J by 4 bases; unmatched bases: 13. This CDR3 has 19 amino acids. CDR3 residues: CASSHDEGLAGGLGETQYF. In nucleotides, the CDR3 is TGTGCCAGCAGCCACGACGAGGGACTAGCGGGAGGGTTAGGAGAGACCCAGTACTTC. Together with reference TRBV9 and TRBJ2-5, the CDR3 gives the full variable domain: DSGVTQTPKHLITATGQRVTLRCSPRSGDLSVYWYQQSLDQGLQFLIQYYNGEERAKGNILERFSAQQFPDLHSELNLSSLELGDSALYFCASSHDEGLAGGLGETQYFGPGTRLLVL.

This clone was counted a single time. The chain couples TRBV5-1 to TRBJ2-7; D gene unclear. Germline CDR1 is SGHRS and CDR2 is YFSETQ. The CDR3 loop spans 13 amino acids. V was clipped by 0 bases and J by 3 bases, with 7 bases between them. The CDR3 region is CASSLGSYYEQYF. As DNA, the CDR3 is TGCGCCAGCAGCTTGGGCAGTTACTACGAGCAGTACTTC.

This chain connects TRBV7-9 to TRBJ2-5, with TRBD2 as a possible D gene (6 bases). The germline gives CDR1 SEHNR, CDR2 FQNEAQ (reference sequence). The CDR3 sequence is 14 residues long. V was trimmed by 0 bases and J by 4 bases, leaving 9 bases between them. CDR3 bases: TGTGCCAGCAGCTTAGCGAATAGCGGAGAGACCCAGTACTTC. This translates into CASSLANSGETQYF.

The chain has TRBV10-3 and TRBJ2-1; D unclear. V gave up 3 bases and J gave up 7 bases, with 10 bases separating them. Germline V CDR1 and CDR2: ENHRY, SYGVKD. The CDR3 extends over 13 amino acids. DNA for the CDR3: TGTGCCATCAGTGACCCTCCCGCGAATGAGCAGTTCTTC. It is translated as CAISDPPANEQFF.

V is TRBV5-8 and J is TRBJ1-4; possible D gene TRBD1, 5 bases. Trimming cost V 4 bases and J 7 bases, with 17 bases left between them. The CDR3 covers 15 residues. Germline-derived CDR1 and CDR2 are SGHTS and YDEGEE. The CDR3 loop is CASSGGVRVLEKLFF. The CDR3 bases are TGTGCCAGCAGCGGGGGGGTCAGGGTCCTTGAAAAACTGTTTTTT. Full variable domain (rest looked up from reference TRBV5-8 and TRBJ1-4): EAGVTQSPTHLIKTRGQQATLRCSPISGHTSVYWYQQALGLGLQFLLWYDEGEERNRGNFPPRFSGRQFPNYSSELNVNALELEDSALYLCASSGGVRVLEKLFFGSGTQLSVL.

The rearrangement links TRBV19 to TRBJ1-5, with 9 bases aligning to TRBD1. Germline V gene lookup returns CDR1 LNHDA and CDR2 SQIVND (reference sequence). This CDR3 has 14 residues. V shed 5 bases, J shed 4 bases, and the junction held 3 bases outside the gene matches. The CDR3 spells CASSLQGANQPQHF. The CDR3 coding sequence is TGTGCCAGTAGTTTACAGGGGGCTAATCAGCCCCAGCATTTT. Complete variable domain (other parts from reference TRBV19 and TRBJ1-5): DGGITQSPKYLFRKEGQNVTLSCEQNLNHDAMYWYRQDPGQGLRLIYYSQIVNDFQKGDIAEGYSVSREKKESFPLTVTSAQKNPTAFYLCASSLQGANQPQHFGDGTRLSIL.

Only a few counts were recorded for this clone. The chain joins TRBV5-1 to TRBJ1-1; 8 bases map to TRBD1. Germline CDR1 reads SGHRS; CDR2 reads YFSETQ. After removal of 3 bases from V and 1 base from J, the junction contained 8 bases not matched to a gene. The CDR3 runs 16 residues. This chain's CDR3 is CASSSTGGRGNTEAFF. CDR3 DNA sequence: TGCGCCAGCAGCTCCACAGGGGGACGGGGGAACACTGAAGCTTTCTTT. Full variable domain (remainder filled in from reference TRBV5-1 and TRBJ1-1): KAGVTQTPRYLIKTRGQQVTLSCSPISGHRSVSWYQQTPGQGLQFLFEYFSETQRNKGNFPGRFSGRQFSNSRSEMNVSTLELGDSALYLCASSSTGGRGNTEAFFGQGTRLTVV.